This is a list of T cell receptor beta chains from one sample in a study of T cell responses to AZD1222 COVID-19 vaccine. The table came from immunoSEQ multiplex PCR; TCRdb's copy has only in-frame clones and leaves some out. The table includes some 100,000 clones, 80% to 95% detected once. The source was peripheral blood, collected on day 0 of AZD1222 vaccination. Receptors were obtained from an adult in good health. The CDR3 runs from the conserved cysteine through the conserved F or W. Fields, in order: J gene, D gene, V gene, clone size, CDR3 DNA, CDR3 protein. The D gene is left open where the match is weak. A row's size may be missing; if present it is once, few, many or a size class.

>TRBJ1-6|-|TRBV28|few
TGTGCCAGCATTGGTGGGTCAGGGCGTAGTTCACCCCTCCACTTT
CASIGGSGRSSPLHF
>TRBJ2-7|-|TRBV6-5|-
TGTGCCAGCAGAGAGACAGGGAGGGACGAGCAGTACTTC
CASRETGRDEQYF
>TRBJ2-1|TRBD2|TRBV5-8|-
TGTGCCAGCAGTAACCGGGACTACCGGCGGAATGAGCAGTTCTTC
CASSNRDYRRNEQFF
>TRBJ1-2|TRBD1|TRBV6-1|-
TGTGCCAGCAGTGAAGGGGACAGGGCACCTGGCTACACCTTC
CASSEGDRAPGYTF
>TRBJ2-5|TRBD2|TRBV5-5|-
TGTGCCAGCAGCGAGGACGGGGGGAGGGAGACCCAGTACTTC
CASSEDGGRETQYF
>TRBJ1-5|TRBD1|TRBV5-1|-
TGCGCCAGCAGCTACAGAACAGGGGAGGGCAATCAGCCCCAGCATTTT
CASSYRTGEGNQPQHF
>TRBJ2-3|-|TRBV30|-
TGTGCCTGGAGTGTAGAGGACTCGGGCTATTTT
CAWSVEDSGYF
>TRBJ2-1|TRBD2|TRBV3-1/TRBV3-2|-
TGTGCCAGCAGCCATTATCCGGGACTAGCGGTTTGTGAGCAGTTCTTC
CASSHYPGLAVCEQFF
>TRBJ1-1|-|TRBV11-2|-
TGTGCCAGCAGCTTAGATCGGACTGAAGCTTTCTTT
CASSLDRTEAFF
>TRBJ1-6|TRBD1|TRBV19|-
TGTGCCAGTAGTATATCAGGGGGCCGAATTTATTCACCCCTCCACTTT
CASSISGGRIYSPLHF
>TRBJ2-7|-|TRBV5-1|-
TGCGCCAGCAGCTCAAGAGACATGGCCGTTTACGAGCAGTACTTC
CASSSRDMAVYEQYF
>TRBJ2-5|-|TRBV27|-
TGTGCCAGCAGTTTATCGGGAGCGGGCCTCCAAGAGACCCAGTACTTC
CASSLSGAGLQETQYF
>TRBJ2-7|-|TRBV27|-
TGTGCCAGCAGACTCGACAGGTCCGTCTACGAGCAGTACTTC
CASRLDRSVYEQYF
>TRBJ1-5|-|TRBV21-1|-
TGTGCCAGCAGCAAAGCGCTTCAGAGCAATCAGCCCCAGCATTTT
CASSKALQSNQPQHF
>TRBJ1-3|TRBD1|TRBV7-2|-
TGTGCCAGCAGCTTAGACGGACAGGCAACCATATATTTT
CASSLDGQATIYF
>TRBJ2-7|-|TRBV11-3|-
TGTGCCAGCAGCCCAGAACAGGGAAGGGGATCCTACGAGCAGTACTTC
CASSPEQGRGSYEQYF
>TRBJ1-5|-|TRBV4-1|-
TGCGCCAGCAGCCAAGATCGGGGTAATAGCAATCAGCCCCAGCATTTT
CASSQDRGNSNQPQHF
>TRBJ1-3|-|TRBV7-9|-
TGTGCCAGCAGCTCATCAATCTCTGGAAACACCATATATTTT
CASSSSISGNTIYF
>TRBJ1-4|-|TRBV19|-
TGTGCCAGTAGTATCTGGCCAACTAATGAAAAACTGTTTTTT
CASSIWPTNEKLFF
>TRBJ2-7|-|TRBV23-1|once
TGCGCCAGCAGTCATTCCGGGACATTTAGTTACGAGCAGTACTTC
CASSHSGTFSYEQYF
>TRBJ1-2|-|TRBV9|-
TGTGCCAGCAGCGTAGGTGGTGGGCAGGCCGGCTTAGGCTACACCTTC
CASSVGGGQAGLGYTF
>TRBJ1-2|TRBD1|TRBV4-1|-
TGCGCCAGCAGCCAGGCTTGGGACAGGGTGGGGTATGGCTACACCTTC
CASSQAWDRVGYGYTF
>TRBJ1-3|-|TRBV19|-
TGTGCCAGCTCGGCCGGGAGAAGAAACACCATATATTTT
CASSAGRRNTIYF
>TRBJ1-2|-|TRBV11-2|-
TGTGCCAGCAGCTTATACGAACCCAATCCCACGTTC
CASSLYEPNPTF
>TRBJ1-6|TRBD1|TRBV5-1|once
TGCGCCAGCAGCTTCGACAGGGTTGATAATTCACCCCTCCACTTT
CASSFDRVDNSPLHF
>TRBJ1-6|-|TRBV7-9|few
TGTGCCAGCAGCGCCTTAACAGGGCTCGGCTCCTATAATTCACCCCTCCACTTT
CASSALTGLGSYNSPLHF
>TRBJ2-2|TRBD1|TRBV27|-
TGTGCCAGCAGTTTATCGGCCAGGGGGCGCACCGGGGAGCTGTTTTTT
CASSLSARGRTGELFF
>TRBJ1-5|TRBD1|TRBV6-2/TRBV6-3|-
TGTGCCAGCAGTTACTCGACTGGGCAGGGGGTTTATAGCAATCAGCCCCAGCATTTT
CASSYSTGQGVYSNQPQHF
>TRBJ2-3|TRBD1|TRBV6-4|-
TGTGCCAGCAGTTCCGACAGGGCAGATACGCAGTATTTT
CASSSDRADTQYF
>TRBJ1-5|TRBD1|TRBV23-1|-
TGCGCCAGCATGTTTGACAGGGTGGATCAGCCCCAGCATTTT
CASMFDRVDQPQHF
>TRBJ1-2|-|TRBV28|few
TGTGCCAGCAGTCTCCCGAGACACAGGTTTACTAACTATGGCTACACCTTC
CASSLPRHRFTNYGYTF
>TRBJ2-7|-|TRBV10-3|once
TGTGCCATCAGTGAGTCAGGGGTGGCCTACGAGCAGTACTTC
CAISESGVAYEQYF
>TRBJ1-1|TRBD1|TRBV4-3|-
TGCGCCAGCAGCCAAGATCCCGGGACAGGGGGCGCGGGCACTGAAGCTTTCTTT
CASSQDPGTGGAGTEAFF
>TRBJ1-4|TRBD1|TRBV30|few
TGTGCCTGGGGCCCGTCGGGACAGGGCCAAAAACTGTTTTTT
CAWGPSGQGQKLFF
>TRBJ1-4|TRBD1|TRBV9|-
TGTGCCAGCAGCGCCCGACGGACAGGGGGCGAAAAACTGTTTTTT
CASSARRTGGEKLFF
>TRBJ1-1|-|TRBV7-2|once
TGTGCCAGCAGCTTAGTGCCAGGGGCGGGGAGCGAAGCTTTCTTT
CASSLVPGAGSEAFF
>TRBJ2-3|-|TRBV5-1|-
TGCGCCAGCAGCTTGGGACCACAGGATACGCAGTATTTT
CASSLGPQDTQYF
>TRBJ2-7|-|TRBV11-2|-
TGTGCCAGCAGCTTAGTGGGGGAGCAGTACTTC
CASSLVGEQYF
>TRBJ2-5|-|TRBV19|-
TGTGCCAGTAGTACCCCCGGGACCTGGGAGACCCAGTACTTC
CASSTPGTWETQYF
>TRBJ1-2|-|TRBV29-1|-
TGCAGCGTTGCAGGACAGATGTATGGCTACACCTTC
CSVAGQMYGYTF
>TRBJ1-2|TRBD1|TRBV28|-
TGTGCCAGCAGGCTGCAGGGACAGGGGGAAGGCTACACCTTC
CASRLQGQGEGYTF
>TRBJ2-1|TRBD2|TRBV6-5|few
TGTGCCAGCAGTCGGACTAGCGGTTCCTACAATGAGCAGTTCTTC
CASSRTSGSYNEQFF
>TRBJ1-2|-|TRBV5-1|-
TGCGCCAGCAGCTTGGCGGTGTACAACTATGGCTACACCTTC
CASSLAVYNYGYTF